These T cell receptor beta chains were read from a single sample in a study of T cell responses to AZD1222 COVID-19 vaccine. Here immunoSEQ multiplex PCR was the method, and the copy in TCRdb shows in-frame clones only, minus some. The table includes about 110,000 clones, approximately 90% detected once. The sample consisted of peripheral blood, taken 28 days after the second AZD1222 dose. These receptors were taken from an adult who received the AZD1222 COVID-19 vaccine. Each CDR3 is given with its conserved first and last residue. A D gene is named only where the DNA matches it firmly. Size values are once, few and many counts, or a class for expanded clones, and some rows have none.

v_gene	d_gene	j_gene	abundance	CDR3nt	CDR3aa
TRBV19	TRBD2	TRBJ2-1	few	TGTGCCATCTCCCCCTCTAGCGGCTCCTACAATGAGCAGTTCTTC	CAISPSSGSYNEQFF
TRBV6-2/TRBV6-3	.	TRBJ2-7	.	TGTGCCAGCAGTACGGCCGGTGTCTCCTACGAGCAGTACTTC	CASSTAGVSYEQYF
TRBV7-2	TRBD2	TRBJ2-7	.	TGTGCCAGCAGCTCTCTAGCGGGGGGGACCTACGAGCAGTACTTC	CASSSLAGGTYEQYF
TRBV13	.	TRBJ1-2	.	TGTGCCAGCAGCTTAGCAGGGGACGGCTACACCTTC	CASSLAGDGYTF
TRBV27	TRBD1	TRBJ1-1	.	TGTGCCAGCAGTTTATCGGGCAGGGGGTTCACTGAAGCTTTCTTT	CASSLSGRGFTEAFF
TRBV28	.	TRBJ1-5	.	TGTGCCAGCAGGGGTTCAGGAGACCGCAATCAGCCCCAGCATTTT	CASRGSGDRNQPQHF
TRBV9	TRBD2	TRBJ2-1	.	TGTGCCAGCAGCCAGGTGAGCGGGGTGGTGAATGAGCAGTTCTTC	CASSQVSGVVNEQFF
TRBV9	TRBD1	TRBJ2-2	.	TGTGCCAGCAGCGTTACTGGACAGGGCACCGGGGAGCTGTTTTTT	CASSVTGQGTGELFF
TRBV3-1/TRBV3-2	.	TRBJ1-1	.	TGTGCCAGCAGCCAAGATCTAAGAGAGGCTTTCTTT	CASSQDLREAFF
TRBV27	.	TRBJ1-1	.	TGTGCCAGCAGGGCCAGGGGTAGGGGCACTGAAGCTTTCTTT	CASRARGRGTEAFF
TRBV7-2	.	TRBJ1-2	.	TGTGCCAGCAGCGCCAACAGCTATGGCTACACCTTC	CASSANSYGYTF
TRBV6-6	.	TRBJ1-1	.	TGTGCCAGCAGTGGAAGACGGGGAATCACTGAAGCTTTCTTT	CASSGRRGITEAFF
TRBV5-5	TRBD1	TRBJ2-2	once	TGTGCCAGCAGCCCTACGGGACAGACTACCGGGGAGCTGTTTTTT	CASSPTGQTTGELFF
TRBV29-1	TRBD1	TRBJ2-7	.	TGCAGCGTCGTGACAGGGGGCCTGCAGTACTTC	CSVVTGGLQYF
TRBV12-3/TRBV12-4	.	TRBJ1-2	.	TGTGCCAGCAGTTATCCAGGGGTTGATGGCTACACCTTC	CASSYPGVDGYTF
TRBV18	TRBD1	TRBJ2-7	.	TGTGCCAGCTCACCAACGGGACAGGGCCGCTCCTACGAGCAGTACTTC	CASSPTGQGRSYEQYF
TRBV19	TRBD1	TRBJ2-6	.	TGTGCCAGTAGGACGGGACAGGGCTCTGGGGCCAACGTCCTGACTTTC	CASRTGQGSGANVLTF
TRBV18	TRBD2	TRBJ2-1	.	TGTGCCAGCTCACCAAGCCTAGCGGGGAGCTACAATGAGCAGTTCTTC	CASSPSLAGSYNEQFF
TRBV7-8	TRBD2	TRBJ2-7	once	TGTGCCAGCAGCCGAGCGGGGGGTGAAGTCGAGCAGTACTTC	CASSRAGGEVEQYF
TRBV19	.	TRBJ2-3	once	TGTGCCAGTAGTACCGGGGCAGACAGCACAGATACGCAGTATTTT	CASSTGADSTDTQYF
TRBV28	.	TRBJ2-1	.	TGTGCCAGCAGTTTTCCAGGTTACTACAATGAGCAGTTCTTC	CASSFPGYYNEQFF
TRBV7-9	TRBD1	TRBJ2-7	.	TGTGCCAGCAGCTTCCCCCCGGGCAGAGACAGGGGGCCACCCTACGAGCAGTACTTC	CASSFPPGRDRGPPYEQYF
TRBV2	.	TRBJ1-2	once	TGTGCCAGCAGTGTAGTCGGAGAAGGCTATGGCTACACCTTC	CASSVVGEGYGYTF
TRBV29-1	.	TRBJ2-2	.	TGCAGCGTTGAATCAGGCAGGGTTGGCGGGGAGCTGTTTTTT	CSVESGRVGGELFF
TRBV19	TRBD1	TRBJ1-5	.	TGTGCCAGTAGTATAGATAGGACAGGGCGTCCGGATCAGCCCCAGCATTTT	CASSIDRTGRPDQPQHF
TRBV25-1	.	TRBJ2-7	.	TGTGCCAGCAGTTTCGAGGCCCAGCGGTACTTC	CASSFEAQRYF
TRBV27	.	TRBJ1-2	once	TGTGCCAGCAGTCGAGCCGATCAAACCACTGGGGGCTACACCTTC	CASSRADQTTGGYTF
TRBV28	.	TRBJ2-7	.	TGTGCCAGCAGTTTAAGTAGGGCGGCCTCCTACGAGCAGTACTTC	CASSLSRAASYEQYF
TRBV10-3	.	TRBJ1-1	.	TGTGCCATCAGTGAGCCGGGACAAGTCCATGGGGCTTTCTTT	CAISEPGQVHGAFF
TRBV4-1	TRBD1	TRBJ1-5	.	TGCGCCAGCAGCCAAGTCGCAGGGACAGGGGATCAGCCCCAGCATTTT	CASSQVAGTGDQPQHF
TRBV5-1	TRBD1	TRBJ2-7	.	TGCGCCAGCAGCCGGGGACAGGGCGGATCCTACGAGCAGTACTTC	CASSRGQGGSYEQYF
TRBV6-1	TRBD1	TRBJ1-6	.	TGTGCCAGCAGTGACCAAACAGGGGCCGGTTTTAATTCACCCCTCCACTTT	CASSDQTGAGFNSPLHF
TRBV6-5	TRBD1	TRBJ1-2	.	TGTGCCAGCAGTTTGATAGGCGGGACAGGGGTTGTAGGCTACACCTTC	CASSLIGGTGVVGYTF
TRBV18	.	TRBJ1-3	.	TGTGCCAGCTCACCTAATAGGTGGGGAAACACCATATATTTT	CASSPNRWGNTIYF
TRBV6-1	TRBD1	TRBJ2-2	.	TGTGCCAGCAGTGAAGTGTTGGGACAGGGGGCAAGCACCGGGGAGCTGTTTTTT	CASSEVLGQGASTGELFF
TRBV7-9	.	TRBJ1-2	.	TGTGCCAGCAGCCCCGACAGCTATGGCTACACCTTC	CASSPDSYGYTF
TRBV10-3	.	TRBJ2-7	.	TGTGCCATCAGTGAGTCGGGGGACGGACCGCTCTCCTACGAGCAGTACTTC	CAISESGDGPLSYEQYF
TRBV2	TRBD1	TRBJ2-7	.	TGTGCCAGCAGTGATCCTCCAGGGGGCCAACCGACCTACGAGCAGTACTTC	CASSDPPGGQPTYEQYF
TRBV12-3/TRBV12-4	.	TRBJ1-1	.	TGTGCCAGCACCCTTCAGGGGACTGAAGCTTTCTTT	CASTLQGTEAFF
TRBV5-1	TRBD1	TRBJ1-4	.	TGCGCCAGCAGCTTGTCCCCAGGGGGCGCGTTTCGGAATGAAAAACTGTTTTTT	CASSLSPGGAFRNEKLFF
TRBV28	TRBD1	TRBJ1-2	.	TGTGCCAGCAGTTCCGGGACAGGGCGGCGGGGCTATGGCTACACCTTC	CASSSGTGRRGYGYTF
TRBV12-5	.	TRBJ1-1	.	TGTGCTAGTGGTTTCTTCCTCGGGGGGAACACTGAAGCTTTCTTT	CASGFFLGGNTEAFF
TRBV3-1/TRBV3-2	.	TRBJ1-2	.	TGTGCCAGCAGCCAAGTAACCAGGGGAAGGGATGGCTACACCTTC	CASSQVTRGRDGYTF
TRBV12-5	.	TRBJ2-2	.	TGTGCTAGTGGTTTAGGCGCGGGCGGGGAGCTGTTTTTT	CASGLGAGGELFF
TRBV18	TRBD1	TRBJ1-2	.	TGTGCCAGCTCACCAACAGGGGCTGGCTACACCTTC	CASSPTGAGYTF
TRBV29-1	TRBD1	TRBJ1-3	.	TGCAGCGCGGGACAGGGTATGGCTGGAAACACCATATATTTT	CSAGQGMAGNTIYF
TRBV7-9	TRBD1	TRBJ1-2	.	TGTGCCAGCAGCTTAGCTGGACAGGTCAATGGCTACACCTTC	CASSLAGQVNGYTF
TRBV24-1	TRBD1	TRBJ1-2	.	TGTGCCACCAGTGATTGGGACAGAAACTATGGCTACACCTTC	CATSDWDRNYGYTF
TRBV12-3/TRBV12-4	.	TRBJ1-1	.	TGTGCCAGCATTACCGGAATGAACACTGAAGCTTTCTTT	CASITGMNTEAFF
TRBV9	.	TRBJ2-7	.	TGTGCCAGCAGCGTAAGGGGAGGCGGACTCTACGAGCAGTACTTC	CASSVRGGGLYEQYF
TRBV6-4	.	TRBJ2-3	.	TGTGCCAGCAGTGACCCCAACCCAGAGACAGATACGCAGTATTTT	CASSDPNPETDTQYF
TRBV30	.	TRBJ2-7	.	TGTGCCTGGAGTGTCGGGGGAGCCTACGAGCAGTACTTC	CAWSVGGAYEQYF
TRBV5-4	TRBD2	TRBJ2-2	.	TGTGCCAGCAGCCCTGGACTAGCGGGGTCCGGGGAGCTGTTTTTT	CASSPGLAGSGELFF